This T cell receptor (beta chain) was sequenced in a study of CD8 T cells in Susac syndrome. Study conclusions and caveats: The relatively small number of individuals in the TCR sequencing and HLA analysis was acknowledged by the study.

A few counts support this clonotype. Its specificity is unknown. Trimming stripped 8 bases from V and 3 bases from J, with 20 bases between. The CDR3 totals 15 residues. CDR1 is MNHEY and CDR2 is SMNVEV in the germline V gene (reference sequence). Reverse transcription used about 0.5 to 1 ug RNA and random hexamers. Across 54 Vbeta and 13 Jbeta, TCR beta CDR3 was amplified with immunoSEQ multiplex PCR. TCRdb re-analysed the immunoSEQ multiplex PCR reads in MiXCR, keeping a single row per CDR3 protein. The sample holds 330,000 or so distinct CDR3 sequences; approximately 85% are singletons and the top ten take around 0.21%. CD8+ and CD4+ blood T cells underwent TCR beta sequencing. Included as multiple sclerosis controls were treatment-naive patients who had stable or active relapsing-remitting disease.

This chain links TRBV27 with TRBJ2-7; the D call may be TRBD1 or TRBD2 (5 bases each). The sequence was collected from a human donor with multiple sclerosis. The sample was CD8+ T cells from PBMCs. The DNA for the CDR3 is TGTGCCAGCGCATTCCGGGGCCCAACCCTCTACGAGCAGTACTTC. It yields the protein CASAFRGPTLYEQYF.